What follows are 14 T cell receptor beta chains derived from one specimen sequenced in a study of molecular identifiers for immune sequencing clone quantification. MiXCR, applied by TCRdb to the PCR reads, yields one record per CDR3 protein. The sample records around 480,000 distinct CDR3 sequences, 20% to 25% being singletons. The source material was naive CD8+ T cells from blood, with Jurkat cell RNA spiked in. Subset specified: FACS-sorted CD8+CD4-CCR7+CD45RA+ naive T cells. The receptors here all came from a human donor in good health. Some libraries in this study had Jurkat cell RNA spiked in.

On this clonotype: This may arise from a read error, as a much more abundant clone is one base away. V is TRBV7-2 and J is TRBJ2-1; D gene ambiguous. CDR1 is SGHTA, CDR2 FQGNSA, per germline. CDR3 length: 13 residues. CDR3 in amino acids: CASSLTVENGQFF. The CDR3 DNA reads TGTGCCAGCAGCTTAACGGTTGAGAATGGGCAGTTCTTC.

This clonotype was observed many times. The CDR3 protein is CASSLGFNTEAFF. For the CDR3, the DNA is TGTGCCAGCAGTTTAGGTTTCAACACTGAAGCTTTCTTT. The chain employs TRBV28 and TRBJ1-1; no clear D. Looked up from germline, CDR1 is MDHEN and CDR2 is SYDVKM. There are 13 residues in the CDR3. The V and J ends lost 2 bases and 2 bases respectively, with 6 bases between them.

In its sample, this clonotype was seen a few times. One junction end disagrees with the germline gene, perhaps due to a read error. This chain connects TRBV3-1 to TRBJ2-5, with D uncertain. This CDR3 has 14 amino acids. Germline V gene data show CDR1 as LGHDT and CDR2 as YNNKEL (reference sequence). This CDR3 reads CASSQEGRQETRYF. The CDR3 nucleotides are TGTGCCAGCAGCCAAGAAGGCCGCCAAGAGACCCGGTACTTC.

In this sample, this clonotype turned up many times. The gene calls are TRBV13 and TRBJ2-3; 10 nucleotides line up with TRBD2. This CDR3 contains 15 residues. Looked up from germline, CDR1 is PRHDT and CDR2 is FYEKMQ (reference sequence). V shed 4 bases, J shed 4 bases, and the junction held 5 bases outside the gene matches. Written as DNA, the CDR3 is TGTGCCAGCAGCTCCCTAGCGGGAGATGCAGATACGCAGTATTTT. Its translation: CASSSLAGDADTQYF. Full variable domain (missing parts from reference TRBV13 and TRBJ2-3): AAGVIQSPRHLIKEKRETATLKCYPIPRHDTVYWYQQGPGQDPQFLISFYEKMQSDKGSIPDRFSAQQFSDYHSELNMSSLELGDSALYFCASSSLAGDADTQYFGPGTRLTVL.

Many counts were recorded for this clonotype. The chain combines TRBV5-4 with TRBJ2-7, with D perhaps TRBD1 (5 bases). Germline CDR1 and CDR2: SGHNT and YYREEE (reference sequence). This CDR3 region has 14 residues. V shed 4 bases and J shed 0 bases, with 11 bases lying between them. The CDR3 region is CASSTQTDSYEQYF. In DNA, the CDR3 is TGTGCCAGCAGCACGCAGACAGACTCCTACGAGCAGTACTTC.

At least ten counts were recorded for this clonotype. The chain combines TRBV15 with TRBJ2-7, with D hard to call. In germline, CDR1 is LNHNV, CDR2 YYDKDF (reference sequence). The CDR3 runs to 14 residues. Trimming stripped 8 bases from V and 2 bases from J, with 16 bases between. CDR3 sequence reads: CATAETKGTYEQYF. DNA for the CDR3: TGTGCCACCGCGGAGACAAAGGGTACCTACGAGCAGTACTTC.

The chain couples TRBV6-5 to TRBJ1-1; tentative D call: TRBD1 (6 bases). Germline loops: CDR1 MNHEY, CDR2 SVGAGI. The length of the CDR3 is 13 residues. The V end lost 2 bases, the J end lost 7 bases, and 11 bases lay between the germline ends. The CDR3 here is CASSYGAGVEAFF. DNA of the CDR3: TGTGCCAGCAGTTACGGGGCAGGGGTTGAAGCTTTCTTT.

This chain uses TRBV20-1 with TRBJ2-5; D is perhaps TRBD1 (5 bases). CDR3 length: 13 residues. Trimming took 0 bases from V and 3 from J, leaving 8 bases between them. Germline values: CDR1 DFQATT, CDR2 SNEGSKA (reference sequence). The DNA of the CDR3 is TGCAGTGCTAGAGATCGACAGAAAGAGACCCAGTACTTC. It codes for CSARDRQKETQYF.

This clonotype appeared a few times. The J gene is TRBJ2-7, the V gene TRBV5-4; 9 bases match TRBD2. V dropped 2 bases and J dropped 3; count of bases not matched to a gene: 12. CDR3 length equals 17 residues. Germline V CDR1 and CDR2: SGHNT, YYREEE (reference sequence). The CDR3 reads CASSLEPGLATIYEQYF. The CDR3, as DNA: TGTGCCAGCAGCTTAGAGCCGGGACTAGCTACAATCTACGAGCAGTACTTC.

In this sample, this clonotype turned up many times. This chain joins TRBV5-4 and TRBJ2-5; no clear D. This CDR3 has 14 residues. The germline gives CDR1 SGHNT, CDR2 YYREEE (reference sequence). Trimming removed 0 bases at V and 3 bases at J, with 9 bases between. The CDR3, as DNA: TGTGCCAGCAGCTTGGTTGACCTCGAAGAGACCCAGTACTTC. This gives the protein CASSLVDLEETQYF.

This clonotype was picked up a small number of times. This chain uses TRBV12-3 or TRBV12-4 with TRBJ2-3, with D perhaps matching TRBD2 (6 bases). V was trimmed by 5 bases and J by 1 base, leaving 16 bases between them. The CDR3 loop spans 16 amino acids. DNA for the CDR3: TGTGCCAGCAGTCCCCCCCGGGGGTCTGGCACAGATACGCAGTATTTT. This codes for CASSPPRGSGTDTQYF.

This clonotype was found many times. V usage is TRBV13 and J usage is TRBJ1-4; no definite D call. This CDR3 comprises 12 residues. Germline CDR1 is PRHDT and CDR2 is FYEKMQ (reference sequence). Trimming stripped 2 bases from V and 5 bases from J, with 3 bases between. CDR3 coding DNA: TGTGCCAGCAGCTTATGGAATGAAAAACTGTTTTTT. Amino acids: CASSLWNEKLFF. Based on the CDR3 plus reference TRBV13 and TRBJ1-4, the full variable domain is AAGVIQSPRHLIKEKRETATLKCYPIPRHDTVYWYQQGPGQDPQFLISFYEKMQSDKGSIPDRFSAQQFSDYHSELNMSSLELGDSALYFCASSLWNEKLFFGSGTQLSVL.

This chain joins TRBV6-6 and TRBJ2-7; the match to TRBD2 covers 7 bases. The germline V gene has CDR1 MNHNY and CDR2 SVGAGI (reference sequence). This CDR3 comprises 11 residues. The V segment lost 2 bases and the J segment 9 bases; nucleotides outside the gene matches: 1. The CDR3 sequence: CASSYGGGQYF. The CDR3, as DNA: TGTGCCAGCAGTTACGGCGGGGGGCAGTACTTC.

The chain combines TRBV10-3 with TRBJ2-3; 12 bases agree with TRBD1. There are 15 residues in the CDR3. The V and J ends lost 7 bases and 3 bases, in that order; junction bases with no gene match: 5. Per the germline V gene, CDR1 is ENHRY and CDR2 is SYGVKD. This chain's CDR3 is CAITTGQGATDTQYF. CDR3 bases: TGTGCCATCACCACGGGACAGGGGGCAACAGATACGCAGTATTTT.